This entry lists 32 T cell receptor beta chains sequenced from one sample in a study of T cells in Graves' hyperthyroidism and ophthalmopathy. Using RNA transcripts as the source, TCR beta CDR3 regions were amplified. Primed by the HTBI set, a first-round RT-PCR was run on the TCR CDR3. In TCRdb, the multiplex PCR reads were re-called with MiXCR into one record per CDR3 protein. The table lists hundreds of thousands of distinct CDR3 sequences, about a sixth of them singletons. The sequencing input was blood. The receptor source for this set is a woman aged 40 to 49 with Graves' ophthalmopathy.

V usage is TRBV28 and J usage is TRBJ1-1; possibly TRBD1 for D (5 bases). This CDR3 is built from 15 residues. V lost 5 bases, J lost 0 bases, and 13 bases lay in between. CDR1 is MDHEN and CDR2 is SYDVKM in the germline V gene. The CDR3 DNA follows: TGTGCCAGCAGTACGAGGGGAGGGCTGAACACTGAAGCTTTCTTT. Amino acids: CASSTRGGLNTEAFF.

On this clonotype itself: One end of the junction is discordant with germline, which a read error may explain. The chain has TRBV11-2 and TRBJ1-6, with a possible D match to TRBD1 (6 bases). CDR3 length: 17 residues. Germline CDR1 and CDR2: SGHAT and FQNNGV. DNA for the CDR3: TGTGCCAGCAGCTTAGCTTGGACAGCCAATAATAATTTACCCCTCCACTTT. Translating gives CASSLAWTANNNLPLHF.

On this clonotype itself: At one of its ends the junction is not consistent with the germline gene, which may arise from a read error. The genes are TRBV18 and TRBJ1-2; D is unclear. Germline V gene sequence: CDR1 KGHSH, CDR2 LQKENI. This CDR3 comprises 13 residues. CDR3 sequence (DNA): TGTGCCAGCTCACCCACAGATAACTATGGCTACGCCTTC. It encodes CASSPTDNYGYAF.

This clonotype was detected ten times or more. The chain links TRBV5-8 to TRBJ1-1, with 7 bases lining up with TRBD1. This CDR3 comprises 13 residues. Trimming removed 5 bases from V and 4 bases from J; junction bases left unmatched: 5. The germline gives CDR1 SGHTS, CDR2 YDEGEE. Written as DNA, the CDR3 is TGTGCCAGCAGACGGACAGGACGCACTGAAGCTTTCTTT. Translated, it gives CASRRTGRTEAFF.

This clonotype was picked up many times. V is TRBV5-1 and J is TRBJ2-1, with 7 bases identical to TRBD2. The CDR3 covers 14 residues. V dropped 4 bases and J dropped 6; count of bases not matched to a gene: 7. Germline-derived CDR1 and CDR2 are SGHRS and YFSETQ. The CDR3 DNA follows: TGCGCCAGCAGCGTTGGGGGGGAAATCAATGAGCAGTTCTTC. This sequence encodes CASSVGGEINEQFF.

This clonotype was detected many times. The V call is TRBV20-1, the J call TRBJ1-2; D might be TRBD1 (5 bases). The CDR3 is 16 residues long. Trimming shortened V by 2 bases and J by 7 bases, and 23 bases separated the two germline ends. The germline V gene has CDR1 DFQATT and CDR2 SNEGSKA (reference sequence). The CDR3 bases are TGCAGTGCTAGACCAAAGACAGCCTCGCCTCGTCGTGGCTACACCTTC. It specifies CSARPKTASPRRGYTF.

The chain is built from TRBV5-4 and TRBJ2-3, with D tentatively TRBD1 (6 bases). The germline gives CDR1 SGHNT, CDR2 YYREEE (reference sequence). The CDR3 contains 14 residues. Trimming took off 5 bases at V and 4 bases at J, with 14 bases between the two ends. CDR3 sequence (DNA): TGTGCCAGCAGACGGGACATTGCACCAGATACGCAGTATTTT. It encodes CASRRDIAPDTQYF.

In its sample, this clonotype was seen a few times. This chain connects TRBV29-1 to TRBJ2-6; no firm D call. The ends were cut back, 0 bases at V and 0 bases at J, with 6 bases in the middle. The CDR3 runs to 15 residues. Germline values: CDR1 SQVTM, CDR2 ANQGSEA. For the CDR3, the DNA is TGCAGCGTTGAAGACTCTAGCTCTGGGGCCAACGTCCTGACTTTC. Protein sequence: CSVEDSSSGANVLTF. The full variable domain, rest sourced from reference TRBV29-1 and TRBJ2-6, is SAVISQKPSRDICQRGTSLTIQCQVDSQVTMMFWYRQQPGQSLTLIATANQGSEATYESGFVIDKFPISRPNLTFSTLTVSNMSPEDSSIYLCSVEDSSSGANVLTFGAGSRLTVL.

Comments on this clonotype: A much bigger clone sits one base away, suggesting this may be a read error. DNA of the CDR3: TGCAGTGCTAGTAGCCGGGACAGCAACACTGAAGCTTTCTTT. It specifies CSASSRDSNTEAFF. The rearrangement joins TRBV20-1 to TRBJ1-1; 7 bases align to TRBD1. This CDR3 contains 14 residues. The V gene end was trimmed by 3 bases and the J gene end by 2 bases; junction bases not matched to a gene: 6. Looked up from germline, CDR1 is DFQATT and CDR2 is SNEGSKA (reference sequence).

This chain links TRBV6-1 with TRBJ1-5; TRBD1 is a possible D gene (5 bases). Germline V CDR1 and CDR2: MNHNS, SASEGT. V was pared by 3 bases and J by 0 bases, with 15 bases between. The CDR3 is 17 amino acids. The DNA for the CDR3 is TGTGCCAGCAGTGAGGGGCGCCACACGGATAGCAATCAGCCCCAGCATTTT. It specifies CASSEGRHTDSNQPQHF.

In this sample, this clonotype turned up many times. The V and J genes are TRBV20-1 and TRBJ2-1, with a weak D call TRBD2 (6 bases). The CDR3 contains 16 residues. Germline lookup yields CDR1 DFQATT and CDR2 SNEGSKA (reference sequence). V lost 0 bases and J lost 4, with 16 bases in between. CDR3: CSARDAAGPGYNEQFF. CDR3 nucleotides: TGCAGTGCTAGAGATGCGGCGGGACCCGGGTACAATGAGCAGTTCTTC.

The chain employs TRBV20-1 and TRBJ2-5; TRBD1 aligns across 9 bases. Germline V CDR1 and CDR2: DFQATT, SNEGSKA (reference sequence). The CDR3 loop spans 13 amino acids. The V gene end was trimmed by 6 bases and the J gene end by 4 bases; junction bases not matched to a gene: 6. The CDR3 spells CSATRTGVETQYF. In DNA, the CDR3 is TGCAGTGCCACCCGGACAGGGGTAGAGACCCAGTACTTC.

This clonotype was seen a few times. This chain joins TRBV19 and TRBJ2-2, with 8 nucleotides matching TRBD2. Germline CDR1 is LNHDA and CDR2 is SQIVND (reference sequence). CDR3 length: 18 residues. V lost 4 bases and J lost 4; bases outside the gene matches: 14. The CDR3 DNA reads TGTGCCAGTAGTACTCCCGCCACTAGCGGAGGAGTCACCGGGGAGCTGTTTTTT. This codes for CASSTPATSGGVTGELFF.

A few counts support this clonotype. The chain couples TRBV20-1 to TRBJ1-1, with D possibly matching TRBD1 (5 bases). The CDR3 covers 11 residues. Germline assignment: CDR1 DFQATT and CDR2 SNEGSKA (reference sequence). The ends were cut back, 8 bases at V and 1 base at J, with 8 bases in the middle. The CDR3 DNA sequence: TGCAGTTATAGGGGGAACACTGAAGCTTTCTTT. Translation: CSYRGNTEAFF.

This clonotype has a handful of counts. The V gene is TRBV19, the J gene TRBJ2-2; no reliable D call. The germline V and J ends were trimmed by 7 bases and 1 base, with 16 bases remaining between them. Germline V gives CDR1 LNHDA, CDR2 SQIVND (reference sequence). The CDR3 has 16 residues. The CDR3 is CASTHSITENTGELFF. The CDR3 nucleotides read TGTGCCAGTACCCATTCTATTACAGAGAACACCGGGGAGCTGTTTTTT.

This chain's CDR3 is CASSGTSGSDSYNEQFF. CDR3 coding DNA: TGTGCCAGCAGCGGGACTAGCGGGTCCGACTCCTACAATGAGCAGTTCTTC. This chain joins TRBV12-3 or TRBV12-4 and TRBJ2-1; 12 bases align to TRBD2. V shed 6 bases, J shed 0 bases, and the junction held 6 bases outside the gene matches. The CDR3 covers 17 residues.

The chain recombines TRBV4-1 with TRBJ1-1; D is possibly TRBD1 (5 bases). Trimming stripped 3 bases from V and 4 bases from J, with 9 bases between. Germline V gene data show CDR1 as MGHRA and CDR2 as YSYEKL. The CDR3 covers 13 residues. CDR3 region: CASSQTEVTEAFF. The CDR3, as DNA: TGCGCCAGCAGCCAGACAGAGGTCACTGAAGCTTTCTTT.

Many counts were recorded for this clonotype. The chain carries TRBV11-2 and TRBJ2-7; D uncertain. The germline CDR1 and CDR2 sequences are SGHAT and FQNNGV. The CDR3 contains 15 residues. Trimming shortened V by 5 bases and J by 0 bases, and 14 bases separated the two germline ends. The CDR3 nucleotides read TGTGCCAGCAGCCCCCAGTTTGGGGTCTCCTACGAGCAGTACTTC. Translated, it gives CASSPQFGVSYEQYF.

Many counts were recorded for this clonotype. The V and J genes are TRBV30 and TRBJ2-7; 7 bases match TRBD1. The germline V gene has CDR1 GTSNPN and CDR2 SVGIG (reference sequence). This CDR3 contains 13 residues. V lost 2 bases, J lost 3 bases, and 4 bases stayed unmatched. CDR3 nucleotide sequence: TGTGCCTGGAGTATCGGGACAGACTACGAGCAGTACTTC. It translates to CAWSIGTDYEQYF.

This clonotype has a count of ten or more. This chain uses TRBV2 with TRBJ2-2; 10 positions agree with TRBD2. Losses at the gene ends were 6 bases for V and 7 bases for J; bases not matched to a gene: 5. This CDR3 is built from 14 residues. Per germline, CDR1 SNHLY and CDR2 FYNNEI. CDR3 nucleotides: TGTGCCAGCAGAATAGCGGGGGGCGGCGGGGAGCTGTTTTTT. Translating gives CASRIAGGGGELFF.

The chain has TRBV10-3 and TRBJ2-2; 10 nucleotides line up with TRBD1. Germline V gives CDR1 ENHRY, CDR2 SYGVKD. The CDR3 is made up of 15 amino acids. V lost 2 bases and J lost 3; bases outside the gene matches: 0. The CDR3 coding sequence is TGTGCCATCAGTGAGGGGACAGGGGACACCGGGGAGCTGTTTTTT. Translation: CAISEGTGDTGELFF.

The CDR3 loop reads CASSQSDQGAMPQHF. The CDR3 DNA follows: TGTGCCAGCAGCCAATCGGACCAGGGGGCTATGCCCCAGCATTTT. This chain links TRBV6-1 with TRBJ1-5; 8 bases are shared with TRBD1. V lost 6 bases, J lost 9 bases, and 13 bases stayed unmatched. The germline CDR1 and CDR2 sequences are MNHNS and SASEGT. CDR3 size: 15 residues.

V gene TRBV15 combines with J gene TRBJ1-2; D possibly corresponds to TRBD1 (6 bases). V was clipped by 1 base and J by 5 bases, with 14 bases between them. The CDR3 totals 15 residues. Germline V lookup: CDR1 LNHNV, CDR2 YYDKDF (reference sequence). The CDR3 coding sequence is TGTGCCACCAGCAGAGTTACAGGGCAAGGTTATGGCTACACCTTC. It translates to CATSRVTGQGYGYTF.

This clonotype was seen once. The rearrangement uses TRBV6-2 or TRBV6-3 and TRBJ2-2; D may be TRBD1 or TRBD2 (6 bases each). The CDR3 contains 15 residues. The germline gives CDR1 MNHEY, CDR2 SVGEGT. The V and J ends lost 7 bases and 4 bases respectively, with 16 bases between them. The CDR3 region is CASKGPGASTGELFF. In DNA, the CDR3 is TGTGCCAGCAAAGGTCCGGGGGCGTCCACCGGGGAGCTGTTTTTT.

This clonotype was recorded many times. The rearrangement links TRBV20-1 to TRBJ2-7, with D possibly called TRBD1 or TRBD2 (7 bases each). The CDR3 is 13 amino acids. The V end was cut by 6 bases, the J end by 6 bases, with 18 bases between. The germline V gene has CDR1 DFQATT and CDR2 SNEGSKA (reference sequence). The CDR3 DNA reads as TGCAGTGCCAGGGGGGGGAGGGCCTTCGAGCAGTACTTC. The encoded protein is CSARGGRAFEQYF.

The CDR3 sequence is CASSTTAGAGEQFF. CDR3 sequence (DNA): TGTGCCAGTAGTACGACAGCGGGGGCAGGTGAGCAGTTCTTC. The chain recombines TRBV19 with TRBJ2-1; 8 bases align to TRBD2. Trimming cost V 4 bases and J 9 bases; bases outside gene matches: 8. The CDR3 contains 14 residues. Germline lookup yields CDR1 LNHDA and CDR2 SQIVND (reference sequence).

This clonotype showed up many times. J is TRBJ2-7 and V is TRBV2; D might be TRBD2 (6 bases). V was cut by 6 bases and J by 1 base, with 10 bases left in between. The CDR3 is 13 residues long. CDR1 is SNHLY, CDR2 FYNNEI, per germline. This CDR3 reads CASSAGRSYEQYF. DNA of the CDR3: TGTGCCAGCAGCGCGGGACGGTCCTACGAGCAGTACTTC. Variable domain in full (rest from reference TRBV2 and TRBJ2-7): EPEVTQTPSHQVTQMGQEVILRCVPISNHLYFYWYRQILGQKVEFLVSFYNNEISEKSEIFDDQFSVERPDGSNFTLKIRSTKLEDSAMYFCASSAGRSYEQYFGPGTRLTVT.

There are a few counts of this clonotype. The rearrangement joins TRBV18 to TRBJ2-5, with no clear D. V was clipped by 1 base and J by 3 bases, with 6 bases between them. The CDR3 contains 13 residues. Per the germline V gene, CDR1 is KGHSH and CDR2 is LQKENI. In nucleotides, the CDR3 is TGTGCCAGCTCACCACACAAGGAAGAGACCCAGTACTTC. This sequence encodes CASSPHKEETQYF.

Ten or more counts support this clonotype. This chain's CDR3 is CASSVTDTQYF. CDR3 nucleotides: TGTGCCAGCAGTGTCACAGATACGCAGTATTTT. The V call is TRBV2, the J call TRBJ2-3; D call uncertain. The CDR3 consists of 11 residues. V lost 4 bases to trimming and J lost 2 bases, with 1 base between them. Germline CDR1 reads SNHLY; CDR2 reads FYNNEI. Variable domain in full (rest from reference TRBV2 and TRBJ2-3): EPEVTQTPSHQVTQMGQEVILRCVPISNHLYFYWYRQILGQKVEFLVSFYNNEISEKSEIFDDQFSVERPDGSNFTLKIRSTKLEDSAMYFCASSVTDTQYFGPGTRLTVL.

This clonotype was observed a few times. The chain joins TRBV24-1 to TRBJ2-5; 7 nucleotides agree with TRBD1. V lost 3 bases, J lost 3 bases, and 6 bases stayed unmatched. Germline lookup yields CDR1 KGHDR and CDR2 SFDVKD. The CDR3 extends over 15 amino acids. The CDR3 coding sequence is TGTGCCACCAGTGATCGGGACAGCCAGGAAGAGACCCAGTACTTC. Translated, it gives CATSDRDSQEETQYF.

As concerns this clonotype: A read error may explain this, as a much larger clone is one base away. The chain is built from TRBV28 and TRBJ1-1; weak D call: TRBD1 (6 bases). The CDR3 runs to 15 residues. Per germline, CDR1 MDHEN and CDR2 SYDVKM. V dropped 6 bases and J dropped 2 bases, with 16 bases sitting between them. The CDR3 reads CASSPPQGINTEAFF. The CDR3 DNA reads as TGTGCCAGCAGCCCCCCCCAGGGGATAAACACTGAAGCTTTCTTT.

At least ten counts were recorded for this clonotype. The chain combines TRBV28 with TRBJ2-2; D not resolved. Trimming stripped 5 bases from V and 4 bases from J, with 8 bases between. The germline gives CDR1 MDHEN, CDR2 SYDVKM. There are 13 residues in the CDR3. CDR3 sequence reads: CASSIDSTGELFF. CDR3 DNA sequence: TGTGCCAGCAGTATCGATAGCACCGGGGAGCTGTTTTTT.